The entry below describes one TCR beta chain. Its antigen is still unknown. Donors counted as nominally healthy when sampled, yet unrecorded immune exposures were likely. The PCR was carried out with 60 Vbeta primers and 13 Jbeta primers. The method was immunoSEQ multiplex PCR; TCRdb's version includes in-frame clones alone and lacks a portion of them. The profile shows about 76,000 clones, over 60% of them singletons. This sample is part of a study of cytomegalovirus exposure and HLA in healthy donors. Study-wide points: CMV antigen specificity of a few CMV-associated chains was confirmed in vitro. Most CMV-associated TCR beta chains appeared HLA-restricted in a later analysis. CMV serostatus was the sole immune exposure data available.

Sequenced material: PBMCs. This sequence originates from a male donor in good health and CMV-seropositive.

CDR3 bases: TGTGCCAGCAGCGTAGCGGGGGGGTTCACAGATACGCAGTATTTT. This gives the protein CASSVAGGFTDTQYF. The genes are TRBV9 and TRBJ2-3; TRBD2 agrees at 8 bases. The CDR3 is 15 residues long. The germline V gene encodes CDR1 SGDLS and CDR2 YYNGEE. With V trimmed by 0 bases and J by 2 bases, 2 bases remained unmatched.